This T cell receptor beta chain came from a study of T-cell memory formation after mild COVID-19. This clonotype was counted between two and nine times. Per the germline V gene, CDR1 is SNHLY and CDR2 is FYNNEI. The CDR3 runs 14 residues. V was cut by 2 bases and J by 2 bases, with 9 bases left in between. In TCRdb, the 5' RACE reads were re-called with MiXCR into one record per CDR3 protein. The table has nearly 250,000 distinct CDR3 sequences, just over 15% seen once. The sequencing sample was made of PBMCs or a T cell subset sorted from them (not recorded which). The V and J genes are TRBV2 and TRBJ1-1; the D is unclear. The TCR originated in an adult woman who had mild COVID-19 (a few samples of this study predate the infection). Cell type and time point are not known. The CDR3 DNA is TGTGCCAGCAGTGAAACAACACGTAACACTGAAGCTTTCTTT. Its translation: CASSETTRNTEAFF. The variable domain in full, completed from reference TRBV2 and TRBJ1-1, reads EPEVTQTPSHQVTQMGQEVILRCVPISNHLYFYWYRQILGQKVEFLVSFYNNEISEKSEIFDDQFSVERPDGSNFTLKIRSTKLEDSAMYFCASSETTRNTEAFFGQGTRLTVV.